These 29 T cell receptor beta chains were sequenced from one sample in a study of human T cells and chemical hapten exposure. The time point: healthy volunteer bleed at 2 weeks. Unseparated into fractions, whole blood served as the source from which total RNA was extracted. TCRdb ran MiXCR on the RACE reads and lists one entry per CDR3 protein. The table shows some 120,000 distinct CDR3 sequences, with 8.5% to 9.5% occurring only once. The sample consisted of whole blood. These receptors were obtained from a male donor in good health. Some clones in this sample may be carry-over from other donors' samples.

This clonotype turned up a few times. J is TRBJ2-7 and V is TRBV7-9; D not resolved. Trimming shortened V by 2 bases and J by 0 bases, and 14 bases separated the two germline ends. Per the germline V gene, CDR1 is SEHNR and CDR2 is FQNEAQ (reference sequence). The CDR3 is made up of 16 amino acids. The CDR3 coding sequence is TGTGCCAGCAGCTTAACCAGTGGAAGGAGCTCCTACGAGCAGTACTTC. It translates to CASSLTSGRSSYEQYF.

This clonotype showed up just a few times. For the CDR3, the DNA is TGCGCCAGCAGCCAAGATGGACAGGGCACCTACGAGCAGTACTTC. The encoded protein is CASSQDGQGTYEQYF. The rearrangement joins TRBV4-1 to TRBJ2-7; 8 nucleotides line up with TRBD1. Germline V gene lookup returns CDR1 MGHRA and CDR2 YSYEKL. The CDR3 is made up of 15 amino acids. With 0 bases clipped from V and 2 bases from J, the junction kept 3 bases outside the gene matches.

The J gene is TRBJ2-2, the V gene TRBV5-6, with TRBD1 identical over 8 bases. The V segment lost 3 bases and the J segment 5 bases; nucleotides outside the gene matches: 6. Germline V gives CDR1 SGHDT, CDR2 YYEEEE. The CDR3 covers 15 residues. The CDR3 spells CASSSTGERTGELFF. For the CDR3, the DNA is TGTGCCAGCAGCTCGACAGGGGAGAGGACCGGGGAGCTGTTTTTT.

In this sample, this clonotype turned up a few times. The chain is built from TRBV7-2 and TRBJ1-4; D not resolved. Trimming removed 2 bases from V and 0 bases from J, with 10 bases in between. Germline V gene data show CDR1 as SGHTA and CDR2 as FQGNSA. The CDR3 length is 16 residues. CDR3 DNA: TGTGCCAGCAGCTTAAGAGGGAGCACAACTAATGAAAAACTGTTTTTT. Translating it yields CASSLRGSTTNEKLFF. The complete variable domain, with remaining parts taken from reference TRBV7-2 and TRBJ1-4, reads GAGVSQSPSNKVTEKGKDVELRCDPISGHTALYWYRQSLGQGLEFLIYFQGNSAPDKSGLPSDRFSAERTGGSVSTLTIQRTQQEDSAVYLCASSLRGSTTNEKLFFGSGTQLSVL.

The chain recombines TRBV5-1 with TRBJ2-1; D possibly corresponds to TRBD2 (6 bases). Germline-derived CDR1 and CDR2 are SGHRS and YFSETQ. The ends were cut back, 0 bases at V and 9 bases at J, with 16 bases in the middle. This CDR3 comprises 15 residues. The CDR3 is CASSLERTTGREQFF. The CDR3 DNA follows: TGCGCCAGCAGCTTGGAGCGGACTACAGGTCGTGAGCAGTTCTTC. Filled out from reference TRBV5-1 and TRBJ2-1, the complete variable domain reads KAGVTQTPRYLIKTRGQQVTLSCSPISGHRSVSWYQQTPGQGLQFLFEYFSETQRNKGNFPGRFSGRQFSNSRSEMNVSTLELGDSALYLCASSLERTTGREQFFGPGTRLTVL.

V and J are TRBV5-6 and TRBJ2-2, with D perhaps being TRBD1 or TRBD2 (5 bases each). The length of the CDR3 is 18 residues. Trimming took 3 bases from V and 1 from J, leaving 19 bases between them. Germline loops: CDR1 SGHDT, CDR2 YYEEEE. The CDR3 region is CASSSHGLGTVNTGELFF. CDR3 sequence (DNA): TGTGCCAGCAGCTCACACGGCCTAGGGACGGTGAACACCGGGGAGCTGTTTTTT.

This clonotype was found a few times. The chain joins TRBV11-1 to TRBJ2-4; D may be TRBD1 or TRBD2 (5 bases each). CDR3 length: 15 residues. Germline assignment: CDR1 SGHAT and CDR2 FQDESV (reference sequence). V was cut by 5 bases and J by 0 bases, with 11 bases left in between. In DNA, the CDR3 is TGTGCCAGCAGCGCCGGGACGGTAGCCAAAAACATTCAGTACTTC. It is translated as CASSAGTVAKNIQYF.

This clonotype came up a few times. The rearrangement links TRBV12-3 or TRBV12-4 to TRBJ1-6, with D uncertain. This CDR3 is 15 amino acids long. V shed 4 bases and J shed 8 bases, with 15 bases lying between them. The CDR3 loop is CASSSREGEDSPLHF. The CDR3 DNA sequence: TGTGCCAGCAGTTCCCGCGAGGGAGAGGATTCACCCCTCCACTTT.

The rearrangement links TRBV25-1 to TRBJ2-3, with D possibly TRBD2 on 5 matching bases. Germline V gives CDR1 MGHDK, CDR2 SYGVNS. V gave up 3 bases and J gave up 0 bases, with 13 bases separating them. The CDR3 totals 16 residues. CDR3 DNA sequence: TGTGCCAGCAGTGACCGTCGGGGAACTAGCACAGATACGCAGTATTTT. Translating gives CASSDRRGTSTDTQYF.

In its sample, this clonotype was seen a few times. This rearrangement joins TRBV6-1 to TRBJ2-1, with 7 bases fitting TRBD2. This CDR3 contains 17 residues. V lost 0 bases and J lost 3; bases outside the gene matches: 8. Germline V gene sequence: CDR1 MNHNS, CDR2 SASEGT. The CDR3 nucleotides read TGTGCCAGCAGTGAAGCCTCTGGCGGGAGATTCTACAATGAGCAGTTCTTC. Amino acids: CASSEASGGRFYNEQFF.

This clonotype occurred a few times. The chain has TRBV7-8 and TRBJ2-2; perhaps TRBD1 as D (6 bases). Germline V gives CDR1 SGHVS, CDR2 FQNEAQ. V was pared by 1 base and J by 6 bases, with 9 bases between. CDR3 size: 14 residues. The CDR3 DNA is TGTGCCAGCAGCTTAGTACAGGGCTCCGGGGAGCTGTTTTTT. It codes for CASSLVQGSGELFF.

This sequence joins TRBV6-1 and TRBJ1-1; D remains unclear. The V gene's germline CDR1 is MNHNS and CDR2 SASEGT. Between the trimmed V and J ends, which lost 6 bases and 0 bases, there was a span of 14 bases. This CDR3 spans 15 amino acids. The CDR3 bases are TGTGCCAGCAGCCCCTCGGGTCAAATGAACACTGAAGCTTTCTTT. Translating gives CASSPSGQMNTEAFF.

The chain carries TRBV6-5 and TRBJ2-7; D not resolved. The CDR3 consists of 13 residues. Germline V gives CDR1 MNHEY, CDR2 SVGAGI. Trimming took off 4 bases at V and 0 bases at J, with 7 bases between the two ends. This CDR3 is CASSSRSSYEQYF. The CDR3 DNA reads TGTGCCAGCAGTTCGCGCAGCTCCTACGAGCAGTACTTC.

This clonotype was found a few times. CDR3 in amino acids: CASSPPPLLAGVDGELFF. Written as DNA, the CDR3 is TGTGCCAGCAGCCCCCCTCCCCTTCTAGCGGGAGTAGACGGGGAGCTGTTTTTT. The genes are TRBV7-8 and TRBJ2-2; 10 nucleotides match TRBD2. J was trimmed by 7 bases and V by 5 bases; bases with no gene match: 16. CDR3 length equals 18 residues. Germline values: CDR1 SGHVS, CDR2 FQNEAQ. Complete variable domain (other parts from reference TRBV7-8 and TRBJ2-2): GAGVSQSPRYKVAKRGQDVALRCDPISGHVSLFWYQQALGQGPEFLTYFQNEAQLDKSGLPSDRFFAERPEGSVSTLKIQRTQQEDSAVYLCASSPPPLLAGVDGELFFGEGSRLTVL.

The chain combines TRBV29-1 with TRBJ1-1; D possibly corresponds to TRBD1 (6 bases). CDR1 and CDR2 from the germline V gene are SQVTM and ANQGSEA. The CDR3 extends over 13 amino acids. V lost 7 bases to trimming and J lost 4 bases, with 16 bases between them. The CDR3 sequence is CSAGGQGTTEAFF. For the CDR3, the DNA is TGCAGCGCCGGCGGGCAGGGGACCACTGAAGCTTTCTTT.

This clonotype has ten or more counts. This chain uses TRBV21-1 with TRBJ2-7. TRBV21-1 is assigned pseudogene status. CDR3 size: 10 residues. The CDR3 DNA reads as TGTGCCAGTTCGTGGGGCGAGCAGTACTTC. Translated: CASSWGEQYF.

The CDR3: CASSAGTGGTDTQYF. CDR3 sequence (DNA): TGTGCCAGCAGTGCCGGGACAGGGGGCACAGATACGCAGTATTTT. This sequence joins TRBV2 and TRBJ2-3; 10 bases are a match to TRBD1. This CDR3 comprises 15 residues. CDR1 is SNHLY, CDR2 FYNNEI, per germline. J gave up 1 base and V 4 bases, and 2 bases lay outside the gene matches.

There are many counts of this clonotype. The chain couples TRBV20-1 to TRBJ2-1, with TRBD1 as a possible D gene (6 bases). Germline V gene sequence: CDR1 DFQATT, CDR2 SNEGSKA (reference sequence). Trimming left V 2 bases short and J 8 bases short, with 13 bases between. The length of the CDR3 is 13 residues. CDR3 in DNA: TGCAGTGCTAGACCCCTAGGGGGACATGAGCAGTTCTTC. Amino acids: CSARPLGGHEQFF.

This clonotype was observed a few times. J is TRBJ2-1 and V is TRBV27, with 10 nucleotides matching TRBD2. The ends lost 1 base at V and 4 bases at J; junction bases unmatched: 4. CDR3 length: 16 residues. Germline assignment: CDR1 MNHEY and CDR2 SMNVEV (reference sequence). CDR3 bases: TGTGCCAGCAGTTTATTGACTAGCGGGCCTTACAATGAGCAGTTCTTC. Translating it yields CASSLLTSGPYNEQFF.

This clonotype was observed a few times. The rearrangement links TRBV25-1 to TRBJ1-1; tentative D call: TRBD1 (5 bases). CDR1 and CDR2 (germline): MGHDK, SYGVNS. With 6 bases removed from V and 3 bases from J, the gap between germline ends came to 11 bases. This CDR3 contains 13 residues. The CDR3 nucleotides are TGTGCCAGCAGGCCGGGACGGTACACTGAAGCTTTCTTT. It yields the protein CASRPGRYTEAFF.

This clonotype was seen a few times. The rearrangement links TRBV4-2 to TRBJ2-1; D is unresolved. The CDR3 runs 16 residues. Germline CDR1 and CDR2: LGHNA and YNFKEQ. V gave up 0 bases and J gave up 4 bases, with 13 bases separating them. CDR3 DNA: TGTGCCAGCAGCCAAGATCTGGCAGGTTTTTACAATGAGCAGTTCTTC. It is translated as CASSQDLAGFYNEQFF.

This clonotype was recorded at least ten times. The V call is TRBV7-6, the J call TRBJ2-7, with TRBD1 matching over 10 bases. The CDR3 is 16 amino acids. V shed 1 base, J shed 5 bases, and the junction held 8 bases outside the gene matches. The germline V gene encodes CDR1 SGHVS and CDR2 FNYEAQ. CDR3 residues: CASSLDVLGQGNEQYF. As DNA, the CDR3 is TGTGCCAGCAGCTTAGACGTCTTGGGACAGGGGAACGAGCAGTACTTC.

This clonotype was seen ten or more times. The CDR3 sequence is CASSLPESRYNEQFF. The CDR3 DNA is TGTGCCAGCAGTTTACCCGAGTCGAGGTACAATGAGCAGTTCTTC. The chain employs TRBV27 and TRBJ2-1; D is unclear. Trimming shortened V by 2 bases and J by 4 bases, and 12 bases separated the two germline ends. Looked up from germline, CDR1 is MNHEY and CDR2 is SMNVEV (reference sequence). The CDR3 is 15 residues long.

DNA for the CDR3: TGTGCCAGTAAAGAGCGGGAAAGGCAGTATTTT. Residues: CASKERERQYF. The chain couples TRBV27 to TRBJ2-3, with TRBD2 matching over 7 bases. The CDR3 runs 11 residues. The J segment lost 11 bases and the V segment lost 9 bases, leaving 8 bases of the junction unmatched. Germline V gene lookup returns CDR1 MNHEY and CDR2 SMNVEV (reference sequence).

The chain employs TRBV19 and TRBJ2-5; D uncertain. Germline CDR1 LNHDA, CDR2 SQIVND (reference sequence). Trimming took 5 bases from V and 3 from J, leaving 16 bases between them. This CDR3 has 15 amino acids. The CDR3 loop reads CASSPMGQREETQYF. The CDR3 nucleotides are TGTGCCAGTAGTCCTATGGGCCAACGGGAAGAGACCCAGTACTTC.

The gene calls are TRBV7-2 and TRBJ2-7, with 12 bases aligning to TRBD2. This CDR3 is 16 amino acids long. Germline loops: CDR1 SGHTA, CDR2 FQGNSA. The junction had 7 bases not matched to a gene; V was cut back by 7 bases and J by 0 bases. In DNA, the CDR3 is TGTGCCAGCACTCGGACTAGCGGGACCGTCTCCTACGAGCAGTACTTC. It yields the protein CASTRTSGTVSYEQYF.

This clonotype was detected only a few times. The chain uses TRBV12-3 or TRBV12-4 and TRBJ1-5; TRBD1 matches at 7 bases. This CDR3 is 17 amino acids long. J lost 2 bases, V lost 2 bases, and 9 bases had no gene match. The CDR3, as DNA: TGTGCCAGCAGTTTACCCACAGGGGCGGTGGGCAATCAGCCCCAGCATTTT. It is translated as CASSLPTGAVGNQPQHF.

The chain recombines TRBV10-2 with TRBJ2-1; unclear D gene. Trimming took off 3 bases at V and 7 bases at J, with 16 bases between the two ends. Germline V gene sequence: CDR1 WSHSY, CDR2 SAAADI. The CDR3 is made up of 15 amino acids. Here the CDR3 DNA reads TGCGCCAGCAGTGATGGCCTAGAGGAGTCGAATGAGCAGTTCTTC. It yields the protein CASSDGLEESNEQFF.

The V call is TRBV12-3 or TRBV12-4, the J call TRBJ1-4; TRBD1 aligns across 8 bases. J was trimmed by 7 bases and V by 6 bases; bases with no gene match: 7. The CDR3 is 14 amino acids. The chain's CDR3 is CASSAGTGSEKLFF. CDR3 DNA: TGTGCCAGCAGCGCCGGGACAGGTAGTGAAAAACTGTTTTTT.